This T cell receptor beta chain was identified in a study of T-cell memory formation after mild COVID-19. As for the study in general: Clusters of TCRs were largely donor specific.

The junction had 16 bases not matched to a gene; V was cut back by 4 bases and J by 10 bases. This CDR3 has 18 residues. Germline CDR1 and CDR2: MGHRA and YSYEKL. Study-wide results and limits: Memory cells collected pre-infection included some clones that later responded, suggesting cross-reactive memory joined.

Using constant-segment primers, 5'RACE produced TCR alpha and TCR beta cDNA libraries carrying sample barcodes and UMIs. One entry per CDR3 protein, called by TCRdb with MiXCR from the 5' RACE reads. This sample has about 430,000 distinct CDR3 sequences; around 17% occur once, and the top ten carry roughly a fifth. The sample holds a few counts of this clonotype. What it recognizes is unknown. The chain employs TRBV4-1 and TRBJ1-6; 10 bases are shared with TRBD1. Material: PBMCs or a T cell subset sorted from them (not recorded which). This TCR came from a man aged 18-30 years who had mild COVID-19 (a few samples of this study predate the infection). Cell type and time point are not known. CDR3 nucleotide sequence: TGCGCCAGCAGCCGTGGTGATAACGACAGGGGGCAGAGATCACCCCTCCACTTT. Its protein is CASSRGDNDRGQRSPLHF.